This is a list of T cell receptor beta chains from one sample in a study of T cell changes during pregnancy in multiple sclerosis. The repertoire was sequenced with immunoSEQ multiplex PCR; TCRdb's copy has only in-frame clones and lacks some. The sample lists approximately 130,000 clones; less than 97% were seen once. Material: peripheral blood, obtained after pregnancy. The receptors were gathered from a female donor with multiple sclerosis, enrolled in a pregnancy study. The CDR3 runs from the conserved cysteine through the conserved F or W. A row's size may be missing; if present it is once, few, many or a size class.

CDR3aa	v_gene	j_gene	abundance
CASSSLGQAYGYTF	TRBV6-5	TRBJ1-2	NA
CASSVTLGLGSHEQYF	TRBV19	TRBJ2-7	NA
CASSELAGVADTQYF	TRBV2	TRBJ2-3	NA
CAISGKTGQPLRAFF	TRBV10-3	TRBJ1-1	NA
CASSSREGTEAFF	TRBV7-6	TRBJ1-1	NA
CASSTQGERTYEQYF	TRBV7-9	TRBJ2-7	NA
CASSHSPTAEQFF	TRBV4-2	TRBJ2-1	NA
CASSVALLPGELFF	TRBV9	TRBJ2-2	NA
CASSLAGYSYEQYF	TRBV5-1	TRBJ2-7	NA
CASSIRDRRLAKNIQYF	TRBV19	TRBJ2-4	NA
CATSRDSGPNTGELFF	TRBV15	TRBJ2-2	NA
CASSPGLGSYEQYF	TRBV28	TRBJ2-7	NA
CASRKKAGYSYEQYF	TRBV19	TRBJ2-7	once
CASSYSLAGTEQYF	TRBV6-5	TRBJ2-7	few
CASSQDRGRPDTQYF	TRBV14	TRBJ2-3	NA
CATSRDRAGGVQYF	TRBV15	TRBJ2-7	NA
CASSPTGRTEAFF	TRBV19	TRBJ1-1	NA
CSAEGANVLTF	TRBV20-1	TRBJ2-6	NA
CASSGLTSGIDTQYF	TRBV9	TRBJ2-3	NA
CSVAPVDRVAETQYF	TRBV29-1	TRBJ2-5	NA
CASSPQRGLKQETQYF	TRBV18	TRBJ2-5	NA
CASSLRRELNEQYF	TRBV7-8	TRBJ2-7	NA
CASSSGGTSGTRQETQYF	TRBV11-1	TRBJ2-5	NA
CASIGDRGPGANVLTF	TRBV5-1	TRBJ2-6	NA
CASSRGPSTDTQYF	TRBV5-4	TRBJ2-3	NA
CASSERSGELFF	TRBV6-4	TRBJ2-2	NA
CASSLKQGAGVLTF	TRBV27	TRBJ2-6	NA
CASSPRTSGLNEQYF	TRBV7-9	TRBJ2-7	NA
CASSPQFLAEANTGELFF	TRBV5-4	TRBJ2-2	NA
CASSVDRGPYEQYF	TRBV5-1	TRBJ2-7	NA
CASSSTGVINEQFF	TRBV27	TRBJ2-1	NA
CAISSSGTAYGYTF	TRBV10-3	TRBJ1-2	NA
CASTERGRGLEKLFF	TRBV6-1	TRBJ1-4	NA
CASSSIAGRRDTQYF	TRBV28	TRBJ2-3	NA
CASSGTSGNTGELFF	TRBV18	TRBJ2-2	few
CSVGLAVDTQYF	TRBV29-1	TRBJ2-3	NA
CASSVGLAGSYEQYF	TRBV6-6	TRBJ2-7	NA
CASSIVSRKGSEAFF	TRBV19	TRBJ1-1	NA
CASSSTILAGRGQFF	TRBV6-5	TRBJ2-1	NA
CSARDRGGKLFF	TRBV29-1	TRBJ1-4	NA
CASSGTHWGPGYNEQFF	TRBV7-9	TRBJ2-1	NA
CASSPPQQETQYF	TRBV7-9	TRBJ2-5	NA
CASSPGSAAKKLFF	TRBV18	TRBJ1-4	NA
CASSSGLAGDTGELFF	TRBV5-1	TRBJ2-2	NA
CAWNSGQETQYF	TRBV30	TRBJ2-5	NA
CASSYFQARHEKLFF	TRBV6-5	TRBJ1-4	NA
CASSLVGTSGNTQYF	TRBV7-9	TRBJ2-3	NA
CASSLGTSPETQYF	TRBV19	TRBJ2-5	NA
CASSSPRGARETQYF	TRBV28	TRBJ2-5	NA
CASSFGQTSGANVLTF	TRBV7-9	TRBJ2-6	NA
CASSNTRGREDTQYF	TRBV6-5	TRBJ2-3	NA
CASSPSGFNQPQHF	TRBV18	TRBJ1-5	NA
CAASGGRGGTEAFF	TRBV28	TRBJ1-1	NA
CASSSLAGANQETQYF	TRBV5-6	TRBJ2-5	NA
CASSQSPGRNTGELFF	TRBV4-3	TRBJ2-2	NA